The 29 T cell receptor beta chains below come from one sample, sequenced in a study of T cells in Graves' hyperthyroidism and ophthalmopathy. RNA transcripts yielded amplified TCR beta CDR3 regions. Researchers ran a first-round RT-PCR on the TCR CDR3 using the HTBI primer set. Each CDR3 protein gets one entry after TCRdb re-called the multiplex PCR reads with MiXCR. The table includes about 560,000 distinct CDR3 sequences, approximately 15% detected once. Sequenced sample: blood. These receptors were collected from a young woman with Graves' hyperthyroidism.

This clonotype occurred many times. The chain has TRBV27 and TRBJ2-3; TRBD1 aligns across 9 bases. The V and J ends lost 5 bases and 2 bases, in that order; junction bases with no gene match: 8. Germline CDR1 and CDR2: MNHEY and SMNVEV (reference sequence). The CDR3 totals 16 residues. As DNA, the CDR3 is TGTGCCAGCAGTCTGAACAGGGGGCTGAACACAGATACGCAGTATTTT. This translates into CASSLNRGLNTDTQYF.

The CDR3 DNA is TGCAGCGTTGAAAGAGGGCAGGGCGGGAACTATGGCTACACCTTC. It specifies CSVERGQGGNYGYTF. The chain recombines TRBV29-1 with TRBJ1-2, with D possibly matching TRBD1 (5 bases). The CDR3 totals 15 residues. Germline CDR1 SQVTM, CDR2 ANQGSEA. V dropped 2 bases and J dropped 2 bases, with 15 bases sitting between them.

The genes are TRBV4-3 and TRBJ2-4, with D maybe TRBD1 (7 bases). The CDR3 runs to 24 residues. Germline V gene lookup returns CDR1 LGHNA and CDR2 YSLEER. The V and J ends lost 0 bases and 0 bases respectively, with 33 bases between them. This chain's CDR3 is CASSQDVIRRDSLFRSIAKNIQYF. CDR3 sequence (DNA): TGCGCCAGCAGCCAAGATGTTATAAGGAGGGACAGCTTATTTCGATCAATAGCCAAAAACATTCAGTACTTC.

The chain recombines TRBV6-1 with TRBJ2-7, with D possibly TRBD1 on 6 matching bases. Germline V lookup: CDR1 MNHNS, CDR2 SASEGT. Trimming took off 3 bases at V and 5 bases at J, with 11 bases between the two ends. This CDR3 contains 13 residues. DNA for the CDR3: TGTGCCAGCAGTGACAGGGGTAAGGACGAGCAGTACTTC. Encoded protein: CASSDRGKDEQYF.

The table lists this clonotype with many counts. The chain combines TRBV25-1 with TRBJ2-7; D remains unclear. Trimming removed 3 bases at V and 5 bases at J, with 11 bases between. There are 13 residues in the CDR3. Germline V CDR1 and CDR2: MGHDK, SYGVNS. CDR3 bases: TGTGCCAGCAGTGACGGGCGGAGTAACGAGCAGTACTTC. It specifies CASSDGRSNEQYF.

This clonotype was recorded many times. The genes are TRBV12-3 or TRBV12-4 and TRBJ2-4, with 7 bases lining up with TRBD2. The V and J ends lost 2 bases and 0 bases, in that order; junction bases with no gene match: 1. This CDR3 is built from 15 residues. The CDR3 DNA follows: TGTGCCAGCAGTTTAAGCGGGGTAGCCAAAAACATTCAGTACTTC. Its protein is CASSLSGVAKNIQYF.

The rearrangement joins TRBV7-2 to TRBJ1-1, with a possible D match to TRBD1 (6 bases). V lost 1 base, J lost 11 bases, and 23 bases lay in between. CDR1 SGHTA and CDR2 FQGNSA come from the germline V gene. This CDR3 comprises 16 residues. The chain's CDR3 is CASSLGISTGAYGAFF. The CDR3 coding sequence is TGTGCCAGCAGCTTAGGGATTTCAACGGGGGCCTATGGGGCTTTCTTT.

This clonotype was seen many times. The V gene is TRBV7-2, the J gene TRBJ2-5; D may be TRBD1 (6 bases). V was clipped by 1 base and J by 5 bases, with 17 bases between them. This CDR3 has 16 amino acids. Germline V gene lookup returns CDR1 SGHTA and CDR2 FQGNSA. DNA of the CDR3: TGTGCCAGCAGCTTAGAGAGGGCCTACAGGGCGGAGACCCAGTACTTC. Its protein product is CASSLERAYRAETQYF.

This clonotype was seen many times. This sequence joins TRBV10-3 and TRBJ2-1; the match to TRBD2 covers 9 bases. V dropped 6 bases and J dropped 5; count of bases not matched to a gene: 5. CDR3 length: 14 residues. The germline CDR1 and CDR2 sequences are ENHRY and SYGVKD. For the CDR3, the DNA is TGTGCCATCAGCCGCGGACTAGCGCACAATGAGCAGTTCTTC. It codes for CAISRGLAHNEQFF.

The chain is built from TRBV7-9 and TRBJ2-2; D may correspond to TRBD1 or TRBD2 (5 bases each). CDR3 size: 14 residues. Germline-derived CDR1 and CDR2 are SEHNR and FQNEAQ (reference sequence). Trimming took 6 bases from V and 4 from J, leaving 12 bases between them. CDR3 protein: CASSHSGTTGELFF. DNA for the CDR3: TGTGCCAGCAGTCATTCAGGGACCACCGGGGAGCTGTTTTTT.

The chain is built from TRBV28 and TRBJ1-2; D is unresolved. The germline CDR1 and CDR2 sequences are MDHEN and SYDVKM. V was clipped by 5 bases and J by 1 base, with 14 bases between them. The CDR3 length is 15 residues. CDR3: CASSPTSPFNYGYTF. The CDR3 bases are TGTGCCAGCAGTCCGACTTCTCCCTTTAACTATGGCTACACCTTC.

This clonotype has ten or more counts. The gene calls are TRBV5-1 and TRBJ2-1; D is perhaps TRBD2 (6 bases). Between the trimmed V and J ends, which lost 0 bases and 0 bases, there was a span of 13 bases. The CDR3 sequence is 17 residues long. The germline gives CDR1 SGHRS, CDR2 YFSETQ. CDR3 DNA: TGCGCCAGCAGCTTGGGCCTAGCGCCCAGCTCCTACAATGAGCAGTTCTTC. Its protein is CASSLGLAPSSYNEQFF.

This clonotype was seen a few times. The CDR3 DNA reads TGCGCCAGGACCGGGACTACCTCCTACAATGAGCAGTTCTTC. Protein product: CARTGTTSYNEQFF. This rearrangement joins TRBV5-1 to TRBJ2-1; 7 nucleotides line up with TRBD2. The CDR3 has 14 amino acids. Trimming removed 8 bases from V and 0 bases from J; junction bases left unmatched: 5. From germline, CDR1 is SGHRS and CDR2 YFSETQ.

This clonotype was seen ten or more times. The V gene is TRBV12-3 or TRBV12-4, the J gene TRBJ2-7; TRBD1 aligns across 9 bases. This CDR3 is built from 13 residues. V lost 4 bases and J lost 6; bases outside the gene matches: 4. The CDR3 protein is CASSWGQGSEQYF. The CDR3 DNA sequence: TGTGCCAGCAGTTGGGGACAGGGTTCCGAGCAGTACTTC.

There are many counts of this clonotype. The chain employs TRBV28 and TRBJ1-1; no reliable D call. The CDR3 is 14 amino acids. Germline CDR1 MDHEN, CDR2 SYDVKM. V gave up 3 bases and J gave up 1 base, with 9 bases separating them. The CDR3 coding sequence is TGTGCCAGCAGTTTTGTGGTGTGGAACACTGAAGCTTTCTTT. Its protein product is CASSFVVWNTEAFF.

This sequence joins TRBV27 and TRBJ2-7; D unresolved. The length of the CDR3 is 13 residues. Trimming stripped 4 bases from V and 0 bases from J, with 7 bases between. Germline V CDR1 and CDR2: MNHEY, SMNVEV (reference sequence). The chain's CDR3 is CASSCTFSYEQYF. The CDR3 region has the DNA TGTGCCAGCAGTTGCACTTTCTCCTACGAGCAGTACTTC.

This sequence joins TRBV6-1 and TRBJ2-1; 9 bases are shared with TRBD1. J lost 11 bases, V lost 6 bases, and 11 bases had no gene match. The CDR3 covers 14 residues. CDR1 and CDR2 from the germline V gene are MNHNS and SASEGT. CDR3 loop: CASSAPGTGYQQFF. The CDR3 nucleotides read TGTGCCAGCAGCGCCCCCGGGACAGGGTATCAGCAGTTCTTC.

This clonotype was recorded a few times. This may come from a read error, since a much larger clone is one base off. The chain couples TRBV28 to TRBJ2-3; D not certain. V gave up 8 bases and J gave up 8 bases, with 11 bases separating them. Germline V gene lookup returns CDR1 MDHEN and CDR2 SYDVKM. The CDR3 spans 11 residues. The CDR3 sequence: CASRSPGTQYF. CDR3 DNA: TGTGCCAGCCGGAGCCCAGGTACGCAGTATTTT.

The sample holds many counts of this clonotype. This rearrangement joins TRBV3-1 to TRBJ1-1, with 9 positions matching TRBD1. After removal of 4 bases from V and 5 bases from J, the junction contained 5 bases not matched to a gene. The CDR3 extends over 14 amino acids. Germline V gene data show CDR1 as LGHDT and CDR2 as YNNKEL (reference sequence). The CDR3 bases are TGTGCCAGCAGCCCCAGGGACAGGGTGACTGAAGCTTTCTTT. Protein product: CASSPRDRVTEAFF.

Notes on this clonotype: A much larger clone lies one base from this, so it may be a read error. The rearrangement uses TRBV5-1 and TRBJ2-1, with 7 bases lining up with TRBD2. The CDR3 length is 13 residues. CDR1 is SGHRS, CDR2 YFSETQ, per germline. CDR3 sequence (DNA): TGTGCCAGCAGCGGGACTGCCCACAATGAGCAGTTCTTC. It is translated as CASSGTAHNEQFF. The entire variable domain, with the rest obtained from reference TRBV5-1 and TRBJ2-1, is as follows: KAGVTQTPRYLIKTRGQQVTLSCSPISGHRSVSWYQQTPGQGLQFLFEYFSETQRNKGNFPGRFSGRQFSNSRSEMNVSTLELGDSALYLCASSGTAHNEQFFGPGTRLTVL.

This clonotype was observed at least ten times. The rearrangement uses TRBV7-9 and TRBJ2-3; D is ambiguous. The CDR3 spans 12 residues. V was clipped by 6 bases and J by 6 bases, with 10 bases between them. In germline, CDR1 is SEHNR, CDR2 FQNEAQ (reference sequence). CDR3 in amino acids: CASRDLKDTQYF. CDR3 coding DNA: TGTGCCAGCAGGGATCTCAAGGATACGCAGTATTTT.

At least ten counts were recorded for this clonotype. V gene TRBV15 combines with J gene TRBJ1-2, with D tentatively TRBD1 (5 bases). The CDR3 loop spans 14 amino acids. The V end lost 1 base, the J end lost 7 bases, and 13 bases lay between the germline ends. The germline CDR1 and CDR2 sequences are LNHNV and YYDKDF (reference sequence). CDR3 DNA: TGTGCCACCAGCAGAGGGAGAGGGGACGGTGGCTACACCTTC. It codes for CATSRGRGDGGYTF.

This clonotype showed up just a few times. The J gene is TRBJ2-1, the V gene TRBV20-1; TRBD2 matches 10 bases. Trimming removed 3 bases from V and 1 base from J; junction bases left unmatched: 6. The CDR3 is made up of 16 amino acids. Germline lookup yields CDR1 DFQATT and CDR2 SNEGSKA (reference sequence). The CDR3 bases are TGCAGTGCTAGTATGGGACTAGCGTTTTCCTACAATGAGCAGTTCTTC. It translates to CSASMGLAFSYNEQFF.

In this sample, this clonotype turned up a few times. The chain combines TRBV9 with TRBJ2-3; TRBD2 matches at 8 bases. The CDR3 length is 16 residues. Germline V lookup: CDR1 SGDLS, CDR2 YYNGEE. V lost 6 bases, J lost 2 bases, and 11 bases stayed unmatched. Here the CDR3 reads CASTPVGLAATDTQYF. CDR3 bases: TGTGCCAGCACCCCAGTTGGACTAGCTGCCACAGATACGCAGTATTTT. The variable domain in full, completed from reference TRBV9 and TRBJ2-3, reads DSGVTQTPKHLITATGQRVTLRCSPRSGDLSVYWYQQSLDQGLQFLIQYYNGEERAKGNILERFSAQQFPDLHSELNLSSLELGDSALYFCASTPVGLAATDTQYFGPGTRLTVL.

Of note for this clonotype: A much more abundant neighbour one base away suggests this may be a read error. CDR3 DNA: TGTGCCAGCAGCTTAGACCTTACTGAAGCTTCCTTT. Amino acids: CASSLDLTEASF. The chain carries TRBV11-2 and TRBJ1-1; no firm D call. Germline loops: CDR1 SGHAT, CDR2 FQNNGV. The CDR3 length is 12 residues. The complete variable domain, with remaining parts taken from reference TRBV11-2 and TRBJ1-1, reads EAGVAQSPRYKIIEKRQSVAFWCNPISGHATLYWYQQILGQGPKLLIQFQNNGVVDDSQLPKDRFSAERLKGVDSTLKIQPAKLEDSAVYLCASSLDLTEASFGQGTRLTVV.

V gene TRBV20-1 combines with J gene TRBJ2-7; 12 bases are shared with TRBD2. V was clipped by 5 bases and J by 1 base; unmatched bases: 9. CDR3 length: 16 amino acids. The germline CDR1 and CDR2 sequences are DFQATT and SNEGSKA (reference sequence). The CDR3 region is CSALPPLAGGSYEQYF. Here the CDR3 DNA reads TGCAGTGCTCTTCCCCCCCTAGCGGGGGGGTCCTACGAGCAGTACTTC.

The table lists this clonotype with many counts. The chain uses TRBV6-1 and TRBJ2-3; D unresolved. The germline V and J ends were trimmed by 6 bases and 0 bases, with 13 bases remaining between them. The length of the CDR3 is 15 residues. Germline loops: CDR1 MNHNS, CDR2 SASEGT. CDR3 region: CASSPLDASTDTQYF. Written as DNA, the CDR3 is TGTGCCAGCAGCCCGCTAGACGCTAGCACAGATACGCAGTATTTT.

This clonotype was recorded many times. The gene calls are TRBV3-1 and TRBJ2-5; D is unclear. The CDR3 covers 14 residues. Germline CDR1 and CDR2: LGHDT and YNNKEL (reference sequence). Trimming left V 4 bases short and J 4 bases short, with 13 bases between. CDR3 in amino acids: CASSREDGLETQYF. DNA of the CDR3: TGTGCCAGCAGCCGAGAGGACGGATTAGAGACCCAGTACTTC.

At least ten counts were recorded for this clonotype. The gene calls are TRBV3-1 and TRBJ1-1; D uncertain. The CDR3 totals 15 residues. Looked up from germline, CDR1 is LGHDT and CDR2 is YNNKEL (reference sequence). V was pared by 0 bases and J by 1 base, with 9 bases between. This CDR3 is CASSQDFWGNTEAFF. Written as DNA, the CDR3 is TGTGCCAGCAGCCAAGATTTCTGGGGGAACACTGAAGCTTTCTTT.